This is a list of T cell receptor beta chains from one sample in a study of T cell responses to AZD1222 COVID-19 vaccine. Measured with immunoSEQ multiplex PCR; TCRdb has only the in-frame clones, and not every one. The sample lists roughly 150,000 clones; about 90% were seen once. Specimen: peripheral blood, collected 28 days after the second AZD1222 dose. The receptors were sampled from an adult who received the AZD1222 COVID-19 vaccine. Each CDR3 is given with its conserved first and last residue. The D gene is left open where the match is weak.

V	J	D	DNA	CDR3
TRBV5-4	TRBJ2-5	-	TGTGCCAGCAGCTTAAACAGGGACCAAGAGACCCAGTACTTC	CASSLNRDQETQYF
TRBV19	TRBJ2-1	TRBD2	TGTGCCAGTAGTAAAGGACTAGGCGAAGGAGAGCAGTTCTTC	CASSKGLGEGEQFF
TRBV29-1	TRBJ1-2	-	TGCAGCGTCGATGGCGGGAAGGACTATGGCTACACCTTC	CSVDGGKDYGYTF
TRBV9	TRBJ2-2	TRBD2	TGTGCCAGCAGCGACCAACTAGCGGGGGGGCCCCCCGGGGAGCTGTTTTTT	CASSDQLAGGPPGELFF
TRBV19	TRBJ1-2	-	TGTGCCAGTAGTATCACAGGGTTGGGTGGCTACACCTTC	CASSITGLGGYTF
TRBV6-1	TRBJ2-7	-	TGTGCCAGCAGTGGGGTTCCGGGACTGGGGTTGGGCGAGCAGTACTTC	CASSGVPGLGLGEQYF
TRBV19	TRBJ1-2	TRBD1	TGTGCCAGTAGTTCCCAGACAGGGAACTATGGCTACACCTTC	CASSSQTGNYGYTF
TRBV5-1	TRBJ1-2	TRBD1	TGCGCCAGCAGGCGGTCAGACAGGGGCGGCTACACCTTC	CASRRSDRGGYTF
TRBV5-5	TRBJ2-1	-	TGTGCCAGCAGCTTGGGTTACCTGCAGGGAGTAAATGAGCAGTTCTTC	CASSLGYLQGVNEQFF
TRBV5-5	TRBJ1-1	-	TGTGCCAGCAGCTTTTTGGACGGGAACACTGAAGCTTTCTTT	CASSFLDGNTEAFF
TRBV19	TRBJ1-2	TRBD1	TGTGCCAGTAGTTCCCGGACAGGGGCTAACTATGGCTACACCTTC	CASSSRTGANYGYTF
TRBV24-1	TRBJ2-3	-	TGTGCCACCAGTACCTATAGGGCTAGCACAGATACGCAGTATTTT	CATSTYRASTDTQYF
TRBV6-2/TRBV6-3	TRBJ1-2	-	TGTGCCAGCACCCCTCTCGACCGTTATGGCTACACCTTC	CASTPLDRYGYTF
TRBV7-8	TRBJ2-6	-	TGTGCCAGCACTCGGACCGCCTCTGGGGCCAACGTCCTGACTTTC	CASTRTASGANVLTF
TRBV27	TRBJ1-6	-	TGTGCCAGCAGTTTAAGGGCAGGGGATTCACCCCTCCACTTT	CASSLRAGDSPLHF
TRBV5-1	TRBJ2-1	TRBD1	TGCGCCAGCAGCGGGGGACAGCCATACAATGAGCAGTTCTTC	CASSGGQPYNEQFF
TRBV6-6	TRBJ2-7	-	TGTGCCAGCAGTACAGGGTCCTACGAGCAGTACTTC	CASSTGSYEQYF
TRBV21-1	TRBJ2-7	-	TGTGCCAGCAGCTATCTAAGGTTAACTCAGCACTACGAGCAGTACTTC	CASSYLRLTQHYEQYF
TRBV18	TRBJ1-1	-	TGTGCCAGCTCACCGACTAAGTGGGGTCGGACTGAAGCTTTCTTT	CASSPTKWGRTEAFF
TRBV30	TRBJ1-6	-	TGTGCCTGGTCGCGGGGGGGCGAGTCACCCCTCCACTTT	CAWSRGGESPLHF
TRBV19	TRBJ1-5	-	TGTGCCAGTAGTATGGGCAGAAGCAATCAGCCCCAGCATTTT	CASSMGRSNQPQHF
TRBV7-8	TRBJ1-6	-	TGTGCCAGCAGCTCGGGACTTAGCAATTCACCCCTCCACTTT	CASSSGLSNSPLHF
TRBV10-2	TRBJ1-5	-	TGCGCCAGCAGTGAGAGCGGTAGCAATCAGCCCCAGCATTTT	CASSESGSNQPQHF